This T cell receptor beta chain comes out of a study of blood T cells in healthy people across ages. Together with a sample-barcoded 5' primer, a J-beta primer mix was included in a second PCR lasting about 6 to 11 cycles. MiXCR, run by TCRdb on the 5' RACE reads, gives a single entry per CDR3 protein. The data contain about 640,000 distinct CDR3 sequences, around three fifths of them singletons. As regards this clonotype: The target antigen is unknown.

Overall study results and limits: PBMCs left unsorted prevented a conclusive naive versus antigen-experienced comparison.

The CDR3 runs 15 residues. Germline V lookup: CDR1 SEHNR, CDR2 FQNEAQ (reference sequence). Trimming stripped 0 bases from V and 1 base from J, with 9 bases between. Sequencing input: blood. This chain joins TRBV7-9 and TRBJ1-1, with D uncertain. The TCR comes from a man in his fifties or sixties in good health. The CDR3 DNA sequence: TGTGCCAGCAGCTTAGCAGGACGTTGGAACACTGAAGCTTTCTTT. It yields the protein CASSLAGRWNTEAFF.